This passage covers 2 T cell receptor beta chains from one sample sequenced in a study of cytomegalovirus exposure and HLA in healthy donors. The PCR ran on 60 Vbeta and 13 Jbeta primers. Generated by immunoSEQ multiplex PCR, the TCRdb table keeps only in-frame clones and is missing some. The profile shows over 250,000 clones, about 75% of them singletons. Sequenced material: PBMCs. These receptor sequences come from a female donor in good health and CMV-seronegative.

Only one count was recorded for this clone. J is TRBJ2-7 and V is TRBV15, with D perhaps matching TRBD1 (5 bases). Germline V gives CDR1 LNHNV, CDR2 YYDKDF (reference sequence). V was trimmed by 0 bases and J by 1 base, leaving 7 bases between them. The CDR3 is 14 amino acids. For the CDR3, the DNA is TGTGCCACCAGCAGAGAATACAGGTCCTACGAGCAGTACTTC. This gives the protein CATSREYRSYEQYF.

The CDR3 sequence: CASRGTGVSNYGYTF. The CDR3 bases are TGTGCCAGTAGAGGGACAGGGGTTTCTAACTATGGCTACACCTTC. The rearrangement uses TRBV19 and TRBJ1-2, with 10 bases matching TRBD1. The CDR3 runs to 15 residues. The germline V gene has CDR1 LNHDA and CDR2 SQIVND (reference sequence). The V gene end was trimmed by 6 bases and the J gene end by 0 bases; junction bases not matched to a gene: 4.